This T cell receptor beta chain was obtained from a study of blood T cell repertoires in COVID-19. About the study: Acute and convalescent COVID-19 specimens originated in the United States, Italy and Spain.

This table comes from immunoSEQ multiplex PCR, and its TCRdb copy is limited to in-frame clones, with some not included. The sample contains 150,000 to 200,000 clones, about 83% of which appear only once. V gave up 5 bases and J gave up 2 bases, with 19 bases separating them. Germline V lookup: CDR1 SEHNR, CDR2 FQNEAQ (reference sequence). The CDR3 loop spans 16 amino acids. This chain links TRBV7-9 with TRBJ2-7; D might be TRBD2 (6 bases). This TCR came from a woman in her sixties or seventies with COVID-19, enrolled during active disease. The sequenced sample consisted of peripheral blood. The CDR3 sequence is CASSQWRSGGTYEQYF. CDR3 nucleotides: TGTGCCAGCAGCCAATGGCGCAGTGGGGGGACCTACGAGCAGTACTTC.